This TCR beta chain was captured in a study of shared clonotypes between healthy human individuals. The CDR3 consists of 17 residues. CDR1 is SEHNR, CDR2 FQNEAQ, per germline (reference sequence). The V gene lost 1 base and the J gene lost 3 bases, with 16 bases spanning the gap. CD45RO-negative cells were positively selected for CCR7, leaving out terminally differentiated effector memory CD45RA+ cells. Sequencing used immunoSEQ multiplex PCR; TCRdb keeps in-frame clones, though not all of them. In the table there are around 2.1 million clones, 85% to 95% of which are singletons. The TCR sequence derives from a man younger than 30 in good health. Some clones in this sample may be carry-over from other donors' samples. Sequences were obtained from naive CD8+ T cells from PBMCs. The V call is TRBV7-9, the J call TRBJ2-1, with no clear D. The CDR3 loop reads CASSLVQQSGLYNEQFF. CDR3 DNA: TGTGCCAGCAGCTTAGTTCAACAGTCCGGGCTCTACAATGAGCAGTTCTTC. Full variable domain (outside the CDR3, taken from reference TRBV7-9 and TRBJ2-1): DTGVSQNPRHKITKRGQNVTFRCDPISEHNRLYWYRQTLGQGPEFLTYFQNEAQLEKSRLLSDRFSAERPKGSFSTLEIQRTEQGDSAMYLCASSLVQQSGLYNEQFFGPGTRLTVL.